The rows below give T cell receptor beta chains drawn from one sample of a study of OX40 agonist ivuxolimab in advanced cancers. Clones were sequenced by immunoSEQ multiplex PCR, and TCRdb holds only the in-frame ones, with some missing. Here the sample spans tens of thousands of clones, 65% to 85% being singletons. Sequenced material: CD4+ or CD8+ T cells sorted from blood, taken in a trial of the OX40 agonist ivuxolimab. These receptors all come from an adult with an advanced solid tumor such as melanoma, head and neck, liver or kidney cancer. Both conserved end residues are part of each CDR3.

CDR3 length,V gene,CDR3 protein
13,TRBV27,CASSGTGGIEAFF
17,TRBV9,CASSANLLLVPDNEQFF
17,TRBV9,CASSTGLGTVDTGELFF
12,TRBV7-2,CASSFQGEGYTF
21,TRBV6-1,CASSEGTPGQGLVGYNSPLHF
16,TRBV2,CASSGISGGLGGELFF
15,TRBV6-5,CASSTLAATQETQYF
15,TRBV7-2,CASSLVALSSYEQYF
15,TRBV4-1,CASSESPSSYNEQFF
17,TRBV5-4,CASSPRGRREGGYEQYF
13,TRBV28,CASTSRRRTEAFF
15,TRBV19,CASSWTDLKNTEAFF
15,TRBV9,CASSPRGSSTDTQYF
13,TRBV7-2,CASSWGQGDGYTF
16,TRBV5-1,CASSLDTAGWADTQYF
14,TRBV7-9,CASSGPPGLTEAFF
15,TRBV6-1,CASSEVPGPGEKLFF
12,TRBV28,CASSLRTGELFF
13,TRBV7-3,CASSLSYTGELFF
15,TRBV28,CASSSPAGSTQPQHF
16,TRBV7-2,CASSLGAGQGGGEQYF
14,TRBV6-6,CASRPGQGARGYTF
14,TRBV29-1,CSVDGGSGANVLTF
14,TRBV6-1,CASSLQGLWEKLFF
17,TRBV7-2,CASSLGPAGYSYNEQFF
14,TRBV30,CAWDGGGRGDTQYF
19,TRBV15,CATSPIALGQNLAKNIQYF
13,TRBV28,CASSPTGRYGYTF